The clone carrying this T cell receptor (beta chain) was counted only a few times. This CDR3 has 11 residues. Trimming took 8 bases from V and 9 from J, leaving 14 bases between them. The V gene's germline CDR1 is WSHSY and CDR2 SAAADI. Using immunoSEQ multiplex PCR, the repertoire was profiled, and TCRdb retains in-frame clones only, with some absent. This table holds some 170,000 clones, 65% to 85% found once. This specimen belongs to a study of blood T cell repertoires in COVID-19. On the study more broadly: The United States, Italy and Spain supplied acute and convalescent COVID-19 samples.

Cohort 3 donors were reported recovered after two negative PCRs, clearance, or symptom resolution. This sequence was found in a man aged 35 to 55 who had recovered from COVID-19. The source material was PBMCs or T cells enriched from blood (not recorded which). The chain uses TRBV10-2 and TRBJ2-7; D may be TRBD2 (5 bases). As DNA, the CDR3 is TGCGCCAGCGGGAGAGGTCTTAGGCAGTACGTC. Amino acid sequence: CASGRGLRQYV.